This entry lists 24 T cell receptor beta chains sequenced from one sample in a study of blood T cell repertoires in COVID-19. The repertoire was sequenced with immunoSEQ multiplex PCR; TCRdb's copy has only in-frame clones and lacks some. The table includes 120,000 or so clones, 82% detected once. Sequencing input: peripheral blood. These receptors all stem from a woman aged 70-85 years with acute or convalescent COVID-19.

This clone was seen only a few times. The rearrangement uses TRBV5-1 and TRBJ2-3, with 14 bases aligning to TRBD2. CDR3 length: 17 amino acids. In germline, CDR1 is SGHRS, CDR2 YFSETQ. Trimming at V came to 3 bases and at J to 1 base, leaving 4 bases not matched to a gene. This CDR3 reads CASSSVGLAGGTDTQYF. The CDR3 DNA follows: TGCGCCAGCAGCTCCGTGGGACTAGCGGGGGGCACAGATACGCAGTATTTT.

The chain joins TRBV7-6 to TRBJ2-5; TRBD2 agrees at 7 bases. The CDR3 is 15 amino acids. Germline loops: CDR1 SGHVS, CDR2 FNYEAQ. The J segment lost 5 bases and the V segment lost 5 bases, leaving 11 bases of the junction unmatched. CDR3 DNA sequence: TGTGCCAGCAGCCCCACTCCCAGCGGGGCCGAGACCCAGTACTTC. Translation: CASSPTPSGAETQYF.

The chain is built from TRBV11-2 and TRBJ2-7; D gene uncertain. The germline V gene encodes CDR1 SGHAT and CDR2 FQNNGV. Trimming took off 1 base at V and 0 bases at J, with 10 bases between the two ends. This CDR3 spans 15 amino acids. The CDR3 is CASSLGTASSYEQYF. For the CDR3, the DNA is TGTGCCAGCAGCTTAGGAACAGCCAGCTCCTACGAGCAGTACTTC. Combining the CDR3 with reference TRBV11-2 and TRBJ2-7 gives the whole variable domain EAGVAQSPRYKIIEKRQSVAFWCNPISGHATLYWYQQILGQGPKLLIQFQNNGVVDDSQLPKDRFSAERLKGVDSTLKIQPAKLEDSAVYLCASSLGTASSYEQYFGPGTRLTVT.

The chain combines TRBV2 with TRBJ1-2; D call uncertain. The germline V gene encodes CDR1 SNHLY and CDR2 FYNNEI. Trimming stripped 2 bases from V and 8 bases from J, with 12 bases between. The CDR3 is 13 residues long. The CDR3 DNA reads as TGTGCCAGCAGTGAACGGGGATCGGGAGGCTACACCTTC. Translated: CASSERGSGGYTF.

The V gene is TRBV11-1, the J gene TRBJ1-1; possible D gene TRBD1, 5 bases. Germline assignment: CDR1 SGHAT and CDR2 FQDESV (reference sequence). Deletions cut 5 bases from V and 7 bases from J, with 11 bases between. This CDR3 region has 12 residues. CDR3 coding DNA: TGTGCCAGCAGCCTAGACAGAGATGAAGCTTTCTTT. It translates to CASSLDRDEAFF. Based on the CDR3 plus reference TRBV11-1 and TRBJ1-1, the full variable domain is EAEVAQSPRYKITEKSQAVAFWCDPISGHATLYWYRQILGQGPELLVQFQDESVVDDSQLPKDRFSAERLKGVDSTLKIQPAELGDSAMYLCASSLDRDEAFFGQGTRLTVV.

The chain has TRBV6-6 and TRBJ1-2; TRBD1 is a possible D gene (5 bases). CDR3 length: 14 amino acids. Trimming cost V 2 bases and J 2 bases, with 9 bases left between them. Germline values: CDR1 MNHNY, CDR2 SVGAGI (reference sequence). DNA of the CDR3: TGTGCCAGCAGTTACACGGACACCAACTATGGCTACACCTTC. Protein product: CASSYTDTNYGYTF.

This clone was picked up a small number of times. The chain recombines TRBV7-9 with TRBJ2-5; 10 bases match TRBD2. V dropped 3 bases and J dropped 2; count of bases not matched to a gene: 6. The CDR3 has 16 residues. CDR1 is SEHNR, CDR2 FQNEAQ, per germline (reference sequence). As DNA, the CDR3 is TGTGCCAGCAGCTTTAGCGGGGGGACGCCGCAAGAGACCCAGTACTTC. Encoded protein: CASSFSGGTPQETQYF.

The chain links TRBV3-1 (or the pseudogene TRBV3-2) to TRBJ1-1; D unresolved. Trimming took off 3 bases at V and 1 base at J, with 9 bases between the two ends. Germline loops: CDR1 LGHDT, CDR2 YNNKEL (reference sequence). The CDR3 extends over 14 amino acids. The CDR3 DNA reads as TGTGCCAGCAGCCAGGTCGGGTCGAACACTGAAGCTTTCTTT. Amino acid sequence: CASSQVGSNTEAFF.

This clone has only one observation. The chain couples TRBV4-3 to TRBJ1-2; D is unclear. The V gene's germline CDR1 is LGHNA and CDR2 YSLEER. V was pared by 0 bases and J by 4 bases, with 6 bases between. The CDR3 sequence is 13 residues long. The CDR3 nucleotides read TGCGCCAGCAGCCAAGATGGGCCCTATGGCTACACCTTC. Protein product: CASSQDGPYGYTF.

The CDR3 DNA is TGTGCCAGCAGTGGTGTTTATAGCAATCAGCCCCAGCATTTT. Protein: CASSGVYSNQPQHF. The chain carries TRBV2 and TRBJ1-5; D is unclear. In germline, CDR1 is SNHLY, CDR2 FYNNEI. The CDR3 has 14 residues. V lost 4 bases and J lost 0, with 7 bases in between. Based on the CDR3 plus reference TRBV2 and TRBJ1-5, the full variable domain is EPEVTQTPSHQVTQMGQEVILRCVPISNHLYFYWYRQILGQKVEFLVSFYNNEISEKSEIFDDQFSVERPDGSNFTLKIRSTKLEDSAMYFCASSGVYSNQPQHFGDGTRLSIL.

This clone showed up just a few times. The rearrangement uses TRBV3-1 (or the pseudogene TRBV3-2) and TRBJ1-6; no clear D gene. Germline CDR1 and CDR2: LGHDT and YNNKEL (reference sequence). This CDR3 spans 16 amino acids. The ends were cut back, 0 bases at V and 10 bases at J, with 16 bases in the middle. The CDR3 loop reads CASSQDGGVVGSPLHF. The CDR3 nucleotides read TGTGCCAGCAGCCAAGACGGAGGAGTGGTTGGATCACCCCTCCACTTT.

The CDR3 sequence: CASSLTGQNSPLHF. Written as DNA, the CDR3 is TGTGCCAGCAGTTTAACGGGACAGAATTCACCCCTCCACTTT. V and J are TRBV27 and TRBJ1-6; 7 nucleotides align to TRBD1. The V gene's germline CDR1 is MNHEY and CDR2 SMNVEV (reference sequence). With 2 bases clipped from V and 7 bases from J, the junction kept 2 bases outside the gene matches. The CDR3 has 14 amino acids.

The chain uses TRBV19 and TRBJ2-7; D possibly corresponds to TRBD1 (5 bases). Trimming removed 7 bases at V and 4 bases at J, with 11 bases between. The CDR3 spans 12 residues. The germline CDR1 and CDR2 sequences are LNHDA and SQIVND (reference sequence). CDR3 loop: CASTDSHYEQYF. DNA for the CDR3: TGTGCCAGTACCGACAGCCATTACGAGCAGTACTTC. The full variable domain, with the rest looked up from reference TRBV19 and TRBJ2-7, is DGGITQSPKYLFRKEGQNVTLSCEQNLNHDAMYWYRQDPGQGLRLIYYSQIVNDFQKGDIAEGYSVSREKKESFPLTVTSAQKNPTAFYLCASTDSHYEQYFGPGTRLTVT.

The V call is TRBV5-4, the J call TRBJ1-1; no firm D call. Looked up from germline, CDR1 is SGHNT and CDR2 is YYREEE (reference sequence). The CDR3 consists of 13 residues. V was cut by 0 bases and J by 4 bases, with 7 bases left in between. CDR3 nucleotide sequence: TGTGCCAGCAGCTTGGGCGAGCTCACTGAAGCTTTCTTT. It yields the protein CASSLGELTEAFF. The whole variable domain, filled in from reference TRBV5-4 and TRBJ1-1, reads ETGVTQSPTHLIKTRGQQVTLRCSSQSGHNTVSWYQQALGQGPQFIFQYYREEENGRGNFPPRFSGLQFPNYSSELNVNALELDDSALYLCASSLGELTEAFFGQGTRLTVV.

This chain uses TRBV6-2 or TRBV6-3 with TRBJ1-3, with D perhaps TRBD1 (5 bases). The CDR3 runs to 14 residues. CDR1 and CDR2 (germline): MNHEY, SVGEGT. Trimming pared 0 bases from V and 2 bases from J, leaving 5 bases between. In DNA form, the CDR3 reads TGTGCCAGCAGTTACTCGGACACTGGAAACACCATATATTTT. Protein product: CASSYSDTGNTIYF.

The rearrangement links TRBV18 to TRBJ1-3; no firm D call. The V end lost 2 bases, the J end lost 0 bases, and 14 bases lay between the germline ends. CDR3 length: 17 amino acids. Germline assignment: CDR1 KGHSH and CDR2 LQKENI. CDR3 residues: CASSPGVAPSSGNTIYF. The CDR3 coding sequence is TGTGCCAGCTCACCAGGAGTAGCACCTAGCTCTGGAAACACCATATATTTT.

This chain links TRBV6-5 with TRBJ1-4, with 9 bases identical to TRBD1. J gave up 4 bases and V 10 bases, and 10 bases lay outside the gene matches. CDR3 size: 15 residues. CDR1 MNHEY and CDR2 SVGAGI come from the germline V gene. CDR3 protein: CAIHSGQGNNEKLFF. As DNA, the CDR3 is TGTGCCATCCATTCGGGACAGGGAAATAATGAAAAACTGTTTTTT.

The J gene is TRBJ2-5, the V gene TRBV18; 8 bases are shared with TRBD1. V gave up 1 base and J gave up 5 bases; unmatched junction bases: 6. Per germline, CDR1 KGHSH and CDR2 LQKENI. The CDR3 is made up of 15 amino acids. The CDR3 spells CASSPRAGGLETQYF. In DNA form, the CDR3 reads TGTGCCAGCTCACCACGGGCAGGGGGCTTGGAGACCCAGTACTTC.

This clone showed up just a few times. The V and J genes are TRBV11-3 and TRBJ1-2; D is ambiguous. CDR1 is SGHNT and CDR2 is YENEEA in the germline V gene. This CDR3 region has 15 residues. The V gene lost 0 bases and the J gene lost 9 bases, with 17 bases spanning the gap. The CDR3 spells CASSLDLSTRGSYTF. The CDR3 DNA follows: TGTGCCAGCAGCTTAGATCTCTCCACGCGAGGAAGCTACACCTTC.

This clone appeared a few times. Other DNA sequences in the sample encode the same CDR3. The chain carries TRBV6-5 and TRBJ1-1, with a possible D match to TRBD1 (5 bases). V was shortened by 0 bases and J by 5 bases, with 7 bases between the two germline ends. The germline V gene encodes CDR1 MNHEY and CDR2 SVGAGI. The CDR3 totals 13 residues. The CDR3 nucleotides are TGTGCCAGCAGTTACTCCAGACAGACTGAAGCTTTCTTT. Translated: CASSYSRQTEAFF.

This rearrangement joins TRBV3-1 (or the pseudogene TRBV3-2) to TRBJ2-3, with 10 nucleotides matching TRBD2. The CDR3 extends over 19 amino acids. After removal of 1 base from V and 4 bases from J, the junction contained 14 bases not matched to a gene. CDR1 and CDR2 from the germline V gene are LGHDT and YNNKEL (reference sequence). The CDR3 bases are TGTGCCAGCAGCCAAGTGGGATTTGGTAGCGGGGGGCTATCAGATACGCAGTATTTT. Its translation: CASSQVGFGSGGLSDTQYF.

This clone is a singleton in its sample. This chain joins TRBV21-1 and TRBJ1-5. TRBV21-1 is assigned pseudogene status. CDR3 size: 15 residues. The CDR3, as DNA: TGTGCCAGCAGCAAAGGGGGGGATAGCAATCAGCCCCAGCATTTT. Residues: CASSKGGDSNQPQHF.

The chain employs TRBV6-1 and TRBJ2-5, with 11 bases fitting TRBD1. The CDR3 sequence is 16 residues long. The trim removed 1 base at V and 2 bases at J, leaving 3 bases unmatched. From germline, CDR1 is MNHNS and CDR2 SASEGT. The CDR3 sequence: CASSEGTGGRQETQYF. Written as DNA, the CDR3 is TGTGCCAGCAGTGAAGGGACAGGGGGCCGACAAGAGACCCAGTACTTC.

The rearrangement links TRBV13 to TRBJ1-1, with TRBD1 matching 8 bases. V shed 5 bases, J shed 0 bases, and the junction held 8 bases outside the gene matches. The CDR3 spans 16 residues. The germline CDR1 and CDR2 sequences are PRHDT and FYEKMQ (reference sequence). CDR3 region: CASSPQGVKVNTEAFF. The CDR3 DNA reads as TGTGCCAGCAGCCCACAGGGGGTCAAGGTGAACACTGAAGCTTTCTTT. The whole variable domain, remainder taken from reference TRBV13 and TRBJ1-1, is AAGVIQSPRHLIKEKRETATLKCYPIPRHDTVYWYQQGPGQDPQFLISFYEKMQSDKGSIPDRFSAQQFSDYHSELNMSSLELGDSALYFCASSPQGVKVNTEAFFGQGTRLTVV.